This TCR beta chain was identified in a study of control samples from healthy donors and cancer patients. The V gene lost 3 bases and the J gene lost 0 bases, with 17 bases spanning the gap. The CDR3 is 17 amino acids. Germline CDR1 reads ENHRY; CDR2 reads SYGVKD. Clones were read by immunoSEQ multiplex PCR, and TCRdb kept only the in-frame ones, dropping some. The sample yields 180,000 or so clones, 93% seen once. This rearrangement joins TRBV10-3 to TRBJ1-2; unclear D gene. Sequenced sample: blood. This clonotype was obtained from a woman in her sixties or seventies in good health. The CDR3 DNA is TGTGCCATCAGTGATATTACCGGGAACAGACCTAACTATGGCTACACCTTC. This translates into CAISDITGNRPNYGYTF.